This T cell receptor beta chain was sequenced in a study of cytomegalovirus exposure and HLA in healthy donors (TCRdb year 2017). Regarding the complete study: An earlier analysis of roughly 630 of the donors reported 250 to 300 Gb of sequence data and 100 million to 130 million unique TCR beta sequences from 150 million to 200 million T cells. An earlier analysis of about 620 of the donors applied high-throughput TCR beta sequencing to assess whether each TCR beta V gene segment acted as functional or pseudogenic. On average, roughly 200,000 unique TCR beta nucleotide sequences were sequenced per donor among 300 to 500 genotyped donors of the cohort, with roughly 19% of those sequences being non-productive. Because of strong linkage in the cohort, 5 or 6 DR-DQ haplotypes were treated as single units for association and clustering. A later analysis re-analyzed previously published TCR beta repertoires from 660 or so donors and added high-resolution HLA genotyping to study TCR occurrence patterns. Both class I and class II loci were covered by HLA typing, at four-digit resolution. Along with the roughly 670-subject first cohort, a separate validation cohort of approximately 110 different subjects was used. Every repertoire in the discovery cohort had been generated on one and the same sequencing platform. Donor age, sex, ethnicity and CMV serostatus were collected together with the repertoire data. The study was designed to test whether signatures of past pathogen exposure could be identified by cataloging public T cell receptors. A later genetic analysis took genome-wide SNP genotypes for about 60% of the roughly 670 donors and used that subset as a discovery cohort. The genetic ancestry cluster associated with self-reported Caucasian donors included about 81% of the roughly 360 genotyped donors. An early release covering roughly 640 HLA-typed donors comprised about 300 gigabases of sequencing data and tens of millions of unique TCR sequences. Rather than using new phenotypic data, the later analysis identified candidate immune exposures from TCR beta sequences and from how often those sequences occurred across donors. Using immunosequencing, the study profiled T cell repertoires from 640 or so subjects and related those repertoires to cytomegalovirus serostatus. The number of donors typed differed by locus, with 629-630 for A, B, C, DRB1 and DQB1, roughly 520 for DQA1, approximately 580 for DPA1, and around 430 for DPB1. The study combined high-throughput TCR immunosequencing, statistical association of individual TCRs with disease status, and machine learning to predict cytomegalovirus infection status. Results and caveats for the whole study, not just this receptor: The sequencing pipeline was judged likely to have produced a cluster of highly shared sequence variants as a technical artifact. Correlated functional status among segregating V segments might reflect linkage disequilibrium, but an unknown experimental factor could not be ruled out. Assigning TCR associations to individual alleles was difficult when HLA alleles, especially DR and DQ, strongly co-occurred. In a later analysis, around 17,000 TCR beta sequences were associated with specific HLA alleles at a false discovery rate of 0.05. Because the 87-base-pair reads could not distinguish some IMGT-functional V segments, including TRBV6-2 and TRBV6-3, those segments were excluded. A further reported finding was that TCR beta sequences accurately predicted the HLA-A and HLA-B alleles for most subjects in the first cohort. A later genetic analysis associated a missense DCLRE1C variant with V-gene and J-gene trimming of TCR beta chains, and an independent cohort replicated the association. A later analysis reported that several top co-occurrence clusters appeared linked to parvovirus B19, influenza, CMV and Epstein-Barr virus. The study gave a list of 150 to 200 TCR beta chains associated with cytomegalovirus. Three of the identified cytomegalovirus-associated TCR beta chains were confirmed in vitro to be specific for cytomegalovirus antigens. The cohort was sequenced for TCR beta chains only, and without alpha or paired-chain data the features that could be detected were limited. CMV serostatus was the only immune exposure information available for the cohort. In an earlier analysis of 587 of the donors, most TCR beta V segments appeared in productive rearrangements about 87% or about 30% of the time, broadly matching IMGT annotations. Cytomegalovirus status was reported to be diagnosed by the classifier with high specificity and sensitivity in both the original and validation cohorts. According to a later genetic analysis, donors in an Asian-associated ancestry cluster had fewer N-insertions in productive TCRs than the approximately 670-donor mean. Because counts were too low, 15 or so rarely observed V segments, including chromosome 9 orphons, were excluded from the earlier analysis of around 640 of the donors. In a later analysis, HLA-associated TCR beta chains showed more clonal expansion and lower generation probabilities than non-associated chains that were equally common. While some public TCRs were present in many individuals, most TCR sequences turned up only very rarely across donors. According to a later analysis, TCR association rates differed among HLA loci, with DRB1 alleles showing the most associated TCRs and HLA-C alleles showing the fewest. The authors suggested that the approach could potentially be extended to other disease states and immunological phenotypes. In a later analysis, most CMV-associated TCR beta chains were found to appear HLA-restricted, with HLA associations seemingly driven largely by CMV exposure. Because HLA typing was unavailable for some donors at each locus, only the typed subset was used in association tests. Roughly uniform sequencing depth across donors was assumed in presence/absence analyses, although this assumption may not hold.

On this clone: The antigen it binds to is not known. No base-level quality is on record; no much larger clone is a single base apart.

Preparation of the library involved the immunoSEQ multiplex PCR assay. A mixture of 60 forward primers for TCR Vbeta segments and 13 reverse primers for TCR Jbeta segments was used in the multiplex PCR. A multiplex PCR assay on genomic DNA amplified the CDR3 region of rearranged TCR beta genes. The amplified TCR beta libraries were sequenced on the Illumina HiSeq System as 87-base-pair reads. The published analysis was carried out like this. A later analysis tallied roughly 78 million unique TCR beta chains across the 550 to 850 repertoires, and about 10 million of those chains were shared by two or more donors. To remove PCR and sequencing errors, raw reads were error-corrected and collapsed into unique sequences using a nearest-neighbor algorithm that merged closely related sequences. CDR3 sequences were aligned to IMGT reference sequences to assign V, D and J gene segments. For a sequence to be retained, a match of at least six nucleotides was required to both a V gene segment and a J gene segment. A rearrangement was called productive if the CDR3 had no stop codons and remained in frame with V and J, and every other rearrangement was called non-productive. CDR3 was defined according to IMGT convention as the region running from the second conserved V-encoded cysteine to the conserved J-encoded phenylalanine. Sequences without an unambiguous match to a single V gene segment were excluded from the earlier analysis of about 640 of the donors. In an earlier analysis of 500 to 750 of the donors, V segments were called functional above 56.7% productive rearrangements and were called segregating when the between-donor standard deviation exceeded 5%. A statistical classification framework was developed to diagnose cytomegalovirus status using the catalog of TCR beta chain sequences. In a later analysis, TCR nucleotide sequences were compared against IMGT/GENE-DB human TR gene sequences so that V and J genes could be assigned. Using the TCRdist pipeline, a later analysis assigned CDR3 sequences along with most-parsimonious VDJ recombination scenarios. In a later analysis, each TCR beta chain was defined by its CDR3 amino acid sequence together with its V-gene family, and reads without a unique V-gene family were excluded. A later analysis removed nearly 600 highly shared, low-generation-probability nucleotide sequences to deal with suspected cross-contamination and a sequencing artifact. A later analysis calculated a clonal expansion index for each public chain from normalized within-repertoire ranks of inferred template counts. Generation probabilities in a later analysis came from a VDJ recombination model fitted to out-of-frame rearrangements, and those results were checked against IGoR. In a later analysis, hypergeometric tests were used to score TCR-TCR, TCR-HLA and TCR-CMV co-occurrence, with a repertoire-size bias correction applied to TCR pairs. To estimate false discovery rates, a later analysis permuted the HLA or CMV assignments 20 times. In a later analysis, co-occurring TCRs were grouped using DBSCAN, with TCRdist sequence similarity added in when clustering inside HLA-allele-positive subsets. Repertoires with fewer than 30,000 or more than 120,000 public chains were left out of co-occurrence clustering, as were four to six repertoires with anomalous nucleotide sharing. The table was pulled from immuneACCESS by TCRdb, which kept in-frame rearrangements only. Such tables lose some clones; where checked, under half of the loss comes from unresolved V genes, and the rest has no known cause. V and J calls plus clone size are reproduced from that table; the DNA served to infer D and trimming. This sample has approximately 200,000 clones in its table, and roughly 80% of those were observed once. The ten top clones hold roughly 1.6% of the sample.

The cohort was made up of 500 to 850 healthy bone marrow donors. Cohort members were all nominally healthy when sampled, although unrecorded immune exposures were likely present. The donor tested CMV seronegative and was one of the 352 seronegative cohort members. Each donor provided a peripheral blood sample, and peripheral blood mononuclear cells were used for TCR beta sequencing. The Qiagen DNeasy Blood Extraction Kit was used to extract genomic DNA from the blood cell samples. Based on the germline V gene, the CDR1 and CDR2 sequences are SNHLY and FYNNEI. Reading from cysteine to phenylalanine, the CDR3 counts 13 amino acids. Just the 39-base CDR3 DNA is kept, in frame starting at base 1. Cut back by 1 base and 4 bases, the V and J ends lie 5 bases apart.

The TCR comes from a woman under 30 in good health and CMV-seronegative. The sequence is built from TRBV2 and TRBJ2-4, with the identity of the D gene unclear. The sample was PBMCs. For the CDR3, the sequence is CASSEGQKNIQYF. Here is the DNA: TGTGCCAGCAGTGAAGGTCAGAAAAACATTCAGTACTTC.